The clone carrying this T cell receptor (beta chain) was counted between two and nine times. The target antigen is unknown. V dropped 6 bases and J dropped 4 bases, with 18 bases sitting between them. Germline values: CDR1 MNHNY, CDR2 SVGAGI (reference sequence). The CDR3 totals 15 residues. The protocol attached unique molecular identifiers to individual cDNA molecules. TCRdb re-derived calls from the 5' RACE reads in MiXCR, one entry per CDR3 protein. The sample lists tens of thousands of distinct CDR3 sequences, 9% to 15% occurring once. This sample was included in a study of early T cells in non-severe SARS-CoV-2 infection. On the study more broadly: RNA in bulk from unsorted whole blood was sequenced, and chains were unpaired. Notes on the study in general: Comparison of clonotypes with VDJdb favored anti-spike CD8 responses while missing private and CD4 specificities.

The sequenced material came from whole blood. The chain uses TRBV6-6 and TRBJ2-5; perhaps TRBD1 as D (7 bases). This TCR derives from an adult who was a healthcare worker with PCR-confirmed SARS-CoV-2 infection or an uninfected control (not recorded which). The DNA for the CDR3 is TGTGCCAGCAGCCCTGCAGGGGGGCGCAGAGAGACCCAGTACTTC. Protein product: CASSPAGGRRETQYF.